This T cell receptor (beta chain) was sequenced during a study of T cell clones after liver transplantation. Overall study findings and caveats: The donor-reactive repertoire was only partly measurable in a couple of subjects, lacking donor cells.

This clone turned up a few times. Its specificity is not known. Some clones are missing from TCRdb's copy, which holds only in-frame ones; the method was immunoSEQ multiplex PCR. Here the sample spans 98,000 or so clones, 75% to 90% being singletons. The receptor comes from a human donor who received a liver transplant. Sequencing used CD4+ T cells from blood, obtained before liver transplant.

The CDR3 region is CASSPGTTKLFF. Written as DNA, the CDR3 is TGTGCCAGCAGTCCCGGGACCACAAAACTGTTTTTT. V gene TRBV28 combines with J gene TRBJ1-4, with D possibly being TRBD1 (5 bases). V lost 5 bases, J lost 10 bases, and 11 bases lay in between. Germline CDR1 is MDHEN and CDR2 is SYDVKM. CDR3 length equals 12 residues.